This T cell receptor (beta chain) was documented in a study of T-cell reconstitution after alpha-beta-depleted transplantation in children. Unique molecular identifiers tagged the TCRbeta library. One entry per CDR3 protein results from TCRdb running MiXCR on the PCR reads. The sample lists hundreds of thousands of distinct CDR3 sequences; about 23% were seen once. Study-wide results and caveats: Hyperexpanded clones declined; after one year, newly produced T cells mostly supplied diversity. Several hundred graft clones that had expanded were reportedly the source of alpha-beta T cells about two months after transplant. For some patients, TCRbeta diversity was high at day 60 because of recipient T cells and thymic progenitors that survived.

Comment on this clonotype: The antigen is undetermined.

V was cut by 6 bases and J by 1 base, with 15 bases left in between. CDR3 length: 14 residues. CDR1 is DFQATT and CDR2 is SNEGSKA in the germline V gene (reference sequence). The sequencing here drew on PBMCs, mostly from graft donor cells, taken 360 days after TCRalphabeta/CD19-depleted stem cell transplant. The clonotype comes from a boy under two years old who had a stem cell transplant for acute myeloid leukemia, so the T cells may come from the graft donor. The V and J genes are TRBV20-1 and TRBJ2-5; unclear D gene. The CDR3 loop is CSASTPGFQETQYF. The DNA for the CDR3 is TGCAGTGCCAGCACCCCAGGATTCCAAGAGACCCAGTACTTC.